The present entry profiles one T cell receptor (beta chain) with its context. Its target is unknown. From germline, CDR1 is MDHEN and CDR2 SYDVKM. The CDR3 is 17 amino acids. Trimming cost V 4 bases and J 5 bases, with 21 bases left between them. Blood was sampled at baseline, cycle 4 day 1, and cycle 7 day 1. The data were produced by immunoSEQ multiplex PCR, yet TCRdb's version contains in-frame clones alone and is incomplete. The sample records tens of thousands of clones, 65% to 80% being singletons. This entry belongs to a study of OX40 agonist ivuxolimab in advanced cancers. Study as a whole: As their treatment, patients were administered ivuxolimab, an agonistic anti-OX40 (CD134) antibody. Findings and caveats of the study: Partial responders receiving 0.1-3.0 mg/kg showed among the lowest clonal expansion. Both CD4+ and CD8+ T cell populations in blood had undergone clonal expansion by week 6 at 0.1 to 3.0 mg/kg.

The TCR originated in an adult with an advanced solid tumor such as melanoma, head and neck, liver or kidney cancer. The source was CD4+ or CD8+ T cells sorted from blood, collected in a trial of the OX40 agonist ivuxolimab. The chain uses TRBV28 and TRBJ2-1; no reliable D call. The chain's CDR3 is CASSSPDPISLDNEQFF. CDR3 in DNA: TGTGCCAGCAGTTCGCCAGATCCGATTAGTCTGGACAATGAGCAGTTCTTC.